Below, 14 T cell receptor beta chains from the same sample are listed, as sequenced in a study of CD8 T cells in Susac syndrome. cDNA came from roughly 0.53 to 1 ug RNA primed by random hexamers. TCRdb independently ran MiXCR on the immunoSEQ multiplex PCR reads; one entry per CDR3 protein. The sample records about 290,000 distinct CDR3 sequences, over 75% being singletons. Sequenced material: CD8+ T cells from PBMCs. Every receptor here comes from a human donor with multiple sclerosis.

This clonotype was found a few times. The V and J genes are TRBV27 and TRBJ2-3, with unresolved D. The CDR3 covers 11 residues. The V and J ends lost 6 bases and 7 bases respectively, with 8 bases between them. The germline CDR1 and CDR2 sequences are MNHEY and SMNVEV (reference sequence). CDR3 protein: CASSPGNTQYF. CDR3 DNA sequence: TGTGCCAGCAGCCCCGGAAATACGCAGTATTTT.

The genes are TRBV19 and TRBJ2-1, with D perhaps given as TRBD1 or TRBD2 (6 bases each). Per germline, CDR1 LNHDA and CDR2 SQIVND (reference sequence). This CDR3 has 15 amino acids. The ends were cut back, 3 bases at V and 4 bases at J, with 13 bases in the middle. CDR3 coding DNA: TGTGCCAGTAGTATGGGGGGCCTCGGGTACAATGAGCAGTTCTTC. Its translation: CASSMGGLGYNEQFF.

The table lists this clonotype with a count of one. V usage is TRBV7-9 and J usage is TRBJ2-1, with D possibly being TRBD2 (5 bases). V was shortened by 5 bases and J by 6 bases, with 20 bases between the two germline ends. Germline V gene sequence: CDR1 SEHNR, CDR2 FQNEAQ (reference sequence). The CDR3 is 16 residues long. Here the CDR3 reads CASSTPLWGVGNEQFF. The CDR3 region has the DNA TGTGCCAGCAGCACGCCCCTCTGGGGAGTGGGCAATGAGCAGTTCTTC.

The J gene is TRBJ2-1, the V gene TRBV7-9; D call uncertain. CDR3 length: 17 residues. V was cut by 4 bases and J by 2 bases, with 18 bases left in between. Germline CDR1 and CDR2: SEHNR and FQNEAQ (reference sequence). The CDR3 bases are TGTGCCAGCAGCTCCCTCCTAGGCTCTCCCCCCTACAATGAGCAGTTCTTC. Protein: CASSSLLGSPPYNEQFF.

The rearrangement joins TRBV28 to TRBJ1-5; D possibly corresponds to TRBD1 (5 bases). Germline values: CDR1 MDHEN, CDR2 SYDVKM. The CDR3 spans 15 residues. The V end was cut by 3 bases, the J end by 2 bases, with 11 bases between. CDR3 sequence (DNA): TGTGCCAGCAGTTTGTTGATGACAGGCAATCAGCCCCAGCATTTT. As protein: CASSLLMTGNQPQHF.

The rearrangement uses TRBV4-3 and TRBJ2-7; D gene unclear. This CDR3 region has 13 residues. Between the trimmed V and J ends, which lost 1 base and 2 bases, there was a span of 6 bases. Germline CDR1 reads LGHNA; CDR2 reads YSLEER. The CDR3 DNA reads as TGCGCCAGCAGCCAAGGATTCACCTACGAGCAGTACTTC. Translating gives CASSQGFTYEQYF.

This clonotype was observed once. The CDR3 DNA reads TGTGCCAGCAGTTTTCAACCCGGGCGGGCTTTCTTT. It specifies CASSFQPGRAFF. The chain combines TRBV28 with TRBJ1-1, with D hard to call. The CDR3 length is 12 residues. Germline CDR1 and CDR2: MDHEN and SYDVKM. V lost 3 bases, J lost 11 bases, and 13 bases lay in between.

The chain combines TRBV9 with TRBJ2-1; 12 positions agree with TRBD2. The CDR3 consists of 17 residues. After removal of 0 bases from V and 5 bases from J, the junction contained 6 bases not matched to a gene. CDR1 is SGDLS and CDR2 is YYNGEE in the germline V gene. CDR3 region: CASSVDPLAGGHNEQFF. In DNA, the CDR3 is TGTGCCAGCAGCGTAGACCCACTAGCGGGAGGTCACAATGAGCAGTTCTTC.

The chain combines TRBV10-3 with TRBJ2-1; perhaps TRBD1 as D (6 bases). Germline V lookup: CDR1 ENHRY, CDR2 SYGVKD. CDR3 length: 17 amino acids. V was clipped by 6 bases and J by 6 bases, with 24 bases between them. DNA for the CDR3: TGTGCCATCAGGAAAACTAGGGGGACGCCACAATCCAATGAGCAGTTCTTC. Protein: CAIRKTRGTPQSNEQFF.

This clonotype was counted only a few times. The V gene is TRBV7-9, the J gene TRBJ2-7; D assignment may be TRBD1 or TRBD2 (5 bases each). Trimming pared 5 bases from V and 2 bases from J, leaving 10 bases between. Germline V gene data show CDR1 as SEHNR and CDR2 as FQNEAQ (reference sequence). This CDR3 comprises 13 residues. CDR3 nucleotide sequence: TGTGCCAGCAGCGGGACCCCGGCCTACGAGCAGTACTTC. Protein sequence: CASSGTPAYEQYF.

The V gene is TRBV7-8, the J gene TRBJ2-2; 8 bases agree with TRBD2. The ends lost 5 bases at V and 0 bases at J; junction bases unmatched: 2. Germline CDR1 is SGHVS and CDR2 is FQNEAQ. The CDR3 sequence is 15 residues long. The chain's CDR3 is CASSAGLANTGELFF. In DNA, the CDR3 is TGTGCCAGCAGCGCGGGACTAGCGAACACCGGGGAGCTGTTTTTT.

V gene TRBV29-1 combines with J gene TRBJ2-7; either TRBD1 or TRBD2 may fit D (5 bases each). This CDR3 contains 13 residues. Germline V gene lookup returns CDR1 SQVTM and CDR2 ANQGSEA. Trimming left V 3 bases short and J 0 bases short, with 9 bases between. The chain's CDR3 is CSVEGRASYEQYF. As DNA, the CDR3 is TGCAGCGTTGAGGGGCGGGCCTCCTACGAGCAGTACTTC.

The CDR3 bases are TGCGCCAGCAGCTCCCTTGTTAGGGAAAAAGGCTACACCTTC. It specifies CASSSLVREKGYTF. The chain couples TRBV4-3 to TRBJ1-2; D remains ambiguous. V lost 5 bases to trimming and J lost 8 bases, with 18 bases between them. Germline V gives CDR1 LGHNA, CDR2 YSLEER. CDR3 length: 14 amino acids.

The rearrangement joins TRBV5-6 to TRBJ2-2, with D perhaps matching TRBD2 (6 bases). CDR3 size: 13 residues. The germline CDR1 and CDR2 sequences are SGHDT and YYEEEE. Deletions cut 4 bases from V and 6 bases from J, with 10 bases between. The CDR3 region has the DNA TGTGCCAGCAGCACGGCGGGGTCCGGGGAGCTGTTTTTT. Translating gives CASSTAGSGELFF.